This TCR beta chain was profiled in a study of shared clonotypes between healthy human individuals. General observations from the study: Incomplete sequencing of sorted subsets was indicated by rarefaction despite large depth.

Note on this clone: The antigen is undetermined.

Sequenced by immunoSEQ multiplex PCR; TCRdb stores in-frame clones only, minus some. Of roughly 1 million clones listed, roughly 74% were seen once; the top ten hold more than 0.5%. The germline V and J ends were trimmed by 4 bases and 1 base, with 15 bases remaining between them. Per the germline V gene, CDR1 is SGHRS and CDR2 is YFSETQ. The CDR3 loop spans 16 amino acids. V and J are TRBV5-1 and TRBJ2-1; D might be TRBD2 (5 bases). This TCR came from a young man in good health. Some clones in this sample may be carry-over from other donors' samples. The sequenced material came from memory CD4+ T cells from PBMCs. Subset specified: CD45RA-negative fraction. CDR3 amino acids: CASSIMRATSYNEQFF. CDR3 DNA sequence: TGCGCCAGCAGCATAATGCGGGCGACATCCTACAATGAGCAGTTCTTC.